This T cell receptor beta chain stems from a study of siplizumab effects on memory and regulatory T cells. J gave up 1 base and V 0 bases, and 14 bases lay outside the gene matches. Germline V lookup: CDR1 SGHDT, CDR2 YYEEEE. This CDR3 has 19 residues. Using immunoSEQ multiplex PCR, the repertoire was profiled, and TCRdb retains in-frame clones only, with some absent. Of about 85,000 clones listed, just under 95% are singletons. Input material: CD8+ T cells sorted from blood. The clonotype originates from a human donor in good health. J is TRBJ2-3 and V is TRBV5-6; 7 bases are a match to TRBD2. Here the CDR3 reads CASSLAGTTPSLGTDTQYF. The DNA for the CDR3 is TGTGCCAGCAGCTTGGCGGGGACTACTCCATCTCTGGGCACAGATACGCAGTATTTT. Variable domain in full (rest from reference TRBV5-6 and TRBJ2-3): DAGVTQSPTHLIKTRGQQVTLRCSPKSGHDTVSWYQQALGQGPQFIFQYYEEEERQRGNFPDRFSGHQFPNYSSELNVNALLLGDSALYLCASSLAGTTPSLGTDTQYFGPGTRLTVL.